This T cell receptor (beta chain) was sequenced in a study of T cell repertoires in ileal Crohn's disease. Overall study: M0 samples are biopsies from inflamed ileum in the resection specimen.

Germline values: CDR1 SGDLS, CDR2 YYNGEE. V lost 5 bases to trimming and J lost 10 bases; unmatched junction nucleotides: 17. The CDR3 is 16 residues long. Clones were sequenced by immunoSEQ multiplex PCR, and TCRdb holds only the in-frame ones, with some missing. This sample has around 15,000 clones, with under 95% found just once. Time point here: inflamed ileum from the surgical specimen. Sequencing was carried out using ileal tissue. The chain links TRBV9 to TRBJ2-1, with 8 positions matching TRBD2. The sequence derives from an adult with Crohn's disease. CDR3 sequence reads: CASSLSGRGAGDEQFF. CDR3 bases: TGTGCCAGCAGTCTTAGCGGGCGGGGGGCAGGAGACGAGCAGTTCTTC. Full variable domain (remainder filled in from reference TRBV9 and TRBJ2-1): DSGVTQTPKHLITATGQRVTLRCSPRSGDLSVYWYQQSLDQGLQFLIQYYNGEERAKGNILERFSAQQFPDLHSELNLSSLELGDSALYFCASSLSGRGAGDEQFFGPGTRLTVL.